The present T cell receptor (beta chain) was sequenced within a study of shared clonotypes between healthy human individuals. The wider study: CD4 naive and CD4 memory each took three plates per donor, while CD8 naive took two and CD8 memory one.

Trimming took off 5 bases at V and 0 bases at J, with 14 bases between the two ends. The CDR3 extends over 16 amino acids. The V gene's germline CDR1 is MNHEY and CDR2 SMNVEV (reference sequence). Positive CCR7 selection of CD45RO-negative cells yielded the naive CD8 cells, and terminally differentiated effector memory CD45RA+ cells were excluded. Profiling relied on immunoSEQ multiplex PCR, and the TCRdb table lists in-frame clones only, not all of them. This sample has nearly 2 million clones; 85% to 95% occur once, and the top ten carry 1.2%. Input material: naive CD8+ T cells sorted from blood. The source of this sequence is a man aged 18 to 29 in good health. The J gene is TRBJ1-5, the V gene TRBV27; no definite D call. As DNA, the CDR3 is TGTGCCAGCAGTCCCCGGACGGAATATAGCAATCAGCCCCAGCATTTT. It codes for CASSPRTEYSNQPQHF.